This TCR beta chain was documented in a study of CXCR3-negative and CXCR3-positive naive CD8 T cells. Study-wide results and limits: Both naive subsets had comparably high diversity; memory CD8+ cells much lower.

The CDR3 has 16 residues. Germline V gene data show CDR1 as LGHDT and CDR2 as YNNKEL (reference sequence). Preparation of TRB cDNA libraries relied on 5' RACE carrying UMI labels. Reprocessing the 5' RACE reads, TCRdb reports a single entry for every CDR3 protein and omits DNA. This sample contains more than 65,000 distinct CDR3 sequences. Points on this clonotype: Its antigen is unknown.

The naive CD8+ gate required CD45RO-CCR7+CD27+CD95- phenotype. Sample: naive CXCR3- CD8+ T cells from blood. Subset noted: CD45RO-CCR7+CD27+CD95- naive CD8+ T cells lacking CXCR3 (TNR3-). This receptor was taken from a human donor in good health. Some clones in this sample may be carry-over from other donors' samples. V is TRBV3-1 and J is TRBJ2-3; TCRdb picks TRBD2, but there is no DNA to check that call. The CDR3 sequence is CASSRRVAVGTDTQYF.